This T cell receptor (beta chain) was documented in a study of early T cells in non-severe SARS-CoV-2 infection. Study in general: The study sequenced bulk RNA from unsorted whole blood, with chains unpaired. Whole-study findings and limits: VDJdb matching, biased toward anti-spike CD8 responses, missed private and CD4 specificities.

This clonotype was detected many times. The antigen is unknown. The protocol attached unique molecular identifiers to individual cDNA molecules. Via MiXCR, TCRdb re-called the 5' RACE reads, giving one row per CDR3 protein. Of 100,000 to 120,000 distinct CDR3 sequences listed, 9% to 14% were seen once; the top ten hold 3.1%. The sequenced sample was whole blood. This receptor was identified in an adult who was a healthcare worker with PCR-confirmed SARS-CoV-2 infection or an uninfected control (not recorded which).

The CDR3 bases are TGCGCCAGCAGCCAAGAAGGGCCTAGCAATCAGCCCCAGCATTTT. It specifies CASSQEGPSNQPQHF. The chain uses TRBV4-1 and TRBJ1-5; D is uncertain. Germline V gives CDR1 MGHRA, CDR2 YSYEKL. This CDR3 is built from 15 residues. Trimming pared 0 bases from V and 0 bases from J, leaving 6 bases between.